What follows describes a single TCR beta chain. The data stem from a study of blood T cell repertoires in COVID-19. Study at large: T cells, B-cell-depleted T cells, or PBMCs supplied cDNA or gDNA.

Authors' processing steps: Estimation of nucleated cell counts relied on the amplification of reference gene primers. Produced via immunoSEQ multiplex PCR; TCRdb's table is partial and in-frame only. V and J calls and clone size are copied from that table; D and trimming were computed from the DNA. This table has approximately 180,000 clones, approximately 85% appearing once. The CDR3 has 10 residues. Germline V lookup: CDR1 DFQATT, CDR2 SNEGSKA (reference sequence). Trimming took 6 bases from V and 10 from J, leaving 12 bases between them. Sample: peripheral blood. This TCR was recovered from a woman aged 80 or over with acute or convalescent COVID-19. J is TRBJ1-1 and V is TRBV20-1, with D maybe TRBD1 (6 bases). CDR3 nucleotide sequence: TGCAGTGCCCTCTCCAGGGGAGCTTTCTTT. This translates into CSALSRGAFF.